This T cell receptor (beta chain) was captured by sequencing in a study of control samples from healthy donors and cancer patients. This CDR3 has 13 residues. V shed 6 bases, J shed 5 bases, and the junction held 3 bases outside the gene matches. CDR1 is SGHAT, CDR2 FQNNGV, per germline. The method was immunoSEQ multiplex PCR; TCRdb's version includes in-frame clones alone and lacks a portion of them. The sample carries 120,000 to 150,000 clones, around 94% recorded once. This TCR was recovered from a man aged 35 to 55 in good health. V and J are TRBV11-2 and TRBJ1-1; 10 nucleotides align to TRBD1. The sequenced sample was blood. This chain's CDR3 is CASRRTGGTEAFF. The CDR3 coding sequence is TGTGCCAGCAGACGGACAGGGGGGACTGAAGCTTTCTTT.